One sample yielded the 28 T cell receptor beta chains listed below, sequenced in a study of T cells in Graves' hyperthyroidism and ophthalmopathy. Template material for amplifying TCR beta CDR3 regions consisted of RNA transcripts. First-round RT-PCR of the TCR CDR3 relied on the HTBI primer set. A single record per CDR3 protein comes from TCRdb applying MiXCR to the multiplex PCR reads. The sample lists about 400,000 distinct CDR3 sequences; approximately 15% were seen once. Sequenced sample: blood. These receptor sequences come from a woman aged 18-29 years with Graves' hyperthyroidism.

This clonotype came up many times. The chain uses TRBV6-1 and TRBJ2-7; D may match TRBD1 or TRBD2 (5 bases each). Trimming pared 2 bases from V and 0 bases from J, leaving 11 bases between. Looked up from germline, CDR1 is MNHNS and CDR2 is SASEGT. The CDR3 is made up of 15 amino acids. CDR3 in DNA: TGTGCCAGCAGTGAAAAGGCAGGGAGCTCCTACGAGCAGTACTTC. Translating it yields CASSEKAGSSYEQYF.

This clonotype was observed a single time. V gene TRBV9 combines with J gene TRBJ1-3, with D possibly being TRBD1 (6 bases). This CDR3 spans 15 amino acids. Germline lookup yields CDR1 SGDLS and CDR2 YYNGEE. Deletions cut 4 bases from V and 0 bases from J, with 11 bases between. For the CDR3, the DNA is TGTGCCAGCAGCAAGACAGGTAACTCTGGAAACACCATATATTTT. This codes for CASSKTGNSGNTIYF.

Only a few counts were recorded for this clonotype. J is TRBJ1-6 and V is TRBV7-6; D might be TRBD1 (6 bases). The CDR3 is 18 amino acids. Trimming took off 1 base at V and 0 bases at J, with 13 bases between the two ends. The germline gives CDR1 SGHVS, CDR2 FNYEAQ. As DNA, the CDR3 is TGTGCCAGCAGCTTAGAGCGGCAGGGGAGCTCCTATAATTCACCCCTCCACTTT. Amino acid sequence: CASSLERQGSSYNSPLHF.

In this sample, this clonotype turned up a few times. The chain carries TRBV30 and TRBJ2-7, with 12 nucleotides matching TRBD2. The CDR3 consists of 16 residues. The ends lost 2 bases at V and 9 bases at J; junction bases unmatched: 14. CDR1 is GTSNPN and CDR2 is SVGIG in the germline V gene (reference sequence). DNA for the CDR3: TGTGCCTGGAGTCAGACTAGCGGGAGACCTTTCTGGGGGCAGTACTTC. As protein: CAWSQTSGRPFWGQYF.

This clonotype has at least ten counts. The chain couples TRBV2 to TRBJ2-1; D may be TRBD2 (6 bases). CDR1 is SNHLY and CDR2 is FYNNEI in the germline V gene. CDR3 length equals 12 residues. The germline V and J ends were trimmed by 7 bases and 7 bases, with 11 bases remaining between them. The CDR3, as DNA: TGTGCCAGCATGCGGGGCGGGAATGAGCAGTTCTTC. Translation: CASMRGGNEQFF.

This clonotype has only a few counts. The chain has TRBV12-3 or TRBV12-4 and TRBJ2-4; no definite D call. Trimming took off 3 bases at V and 3 bases at J, with 9 bases between the two ends. The CDR3 spans 14 residues. CDR3 nucleotides: TGTGCCAGCAGTTTTGTGGCGAGCAAAAACATTCAGTACTTC. It translates to CASSFVASKNIQYF.

The chain joins TRBV30 to TRBJ1-1; D gene uncertain. CDR1 GTSNPN and CDR2 SVGIG come from the germline V gene (reference sequence). Trimming pared 0 bases from V and 4 bases from J, leaving 6 bases between. The CDR3 spans 12 residues. The CDR3 sequence is CAWSVRSTEAFF. The CDR3 coding sequence is TGTGCCTGGAGTGTACGGAGCACTGAAGCTTTCTTT.

This clonotype was observed at least ten times. The V gene is TRBV20-1, the J gene TRBJ2-7; D ambiguous. The CDR3 length is 14 residues. V was trimmed by 1 base and J by 0 bases, leaving 10 bases between them. Germline CDR1 is DFQATT and CDR2 is SNEGSKA (reference sequence). The CDR3 DNA sequence: TGCAGTGCTAGAGCTGTGACAACCTCCTACGAGCAGTACTTC. Residues: CSARAVTTSYEQYF.

This clonotype turned up a few times. The chain uses TRBV5-4 and TRBJ2-1; D is undetermined. Per germline, CDR1 SGHNT and CDR2 YYREEE (reference sequence). The CDR3 has 14 residues. Between the trimmed V and J ends, which lost 5 bases and 5 bases, there was a span of 14 bases. For the CDR3, the DNA is TGTGCCAGCAGGGCCACGCCTCAGGACAATGAGCAGTTCTTC. Encoded protein: CASRATPQDNEQFF. The entire variable domain, with the rest obtained from reference TRBV5-4 and TRBJ2-1, is as follows: ETGVTQSPTHLIKTRGQQVTLRCSSQSGHNTVSWYQQALGQGPQFIFQYYREEENGRGNFPPRFSGLQFPNYSSELNVNALELDDSALYLCASRATPQDNEQFFGPGTRLTVL.

The sample holds many counts of this clonotype. The chain carries TRBV5-1 and TRBJ2-1, with D perhaps assigned TRBD1 or TRBD2 (5 bases each). Germline V gene sequence: CDR1 SGHRS, CDR2 YFSETQ. V lost 4 bases and J lost 8, with 13 bases in between. The CDR3 runs to 13 residues. This CDR3 reads CASSNLGRDEQFF. As DNA, the CDR3 is TGCGCCAGCAGCAACCTGGGGCGGGATGAGCAGTTCTTC.

The V and J genes are TRBV5-8 and TRBJ2-4, with TRBD1 matching over 9 bases. V dropped 2 bases and J dropped 7; count of bases not matched to a gene: 1. The CDR3 is 13 amino acids. In germline, CDR1 is SGHTS, CDR2 YDEGEE. CDR3 nucleotide sequence: TGTGCCAGCAGCTTCGGGACAGGGAACATTCAGTACTTC. Its protein product is CASSFGTGNIQYF.

This clonotype was recorded many times. J is TRBJ2-1 and V is TRBV2; 10 bases map to TRBD1. V was pared by 5 bases and J by 4 bases, with 5 bases of the junction left unmatched. There are 15 residues in the CDR3. Per germline, CDR1 SNHLY and CDR2 FYNNEI. The chain's CDR3 is CASSPTGGLYNEQFF. CDR3 bases: TGTGCCAGCAGTCCGACAGGGGGCCTTTACAATGAGCAGTTCTTC.

This clonotype appeared once. This CDR3 fails to terminate in the conserved phenylalanine or tryptophan, so it likely reflects a read error. J is TRBJ1-5 and V is TRBV6-1; D is ambiguous. The germline CDR1 and CDR2 sequences are MNHNS and SASEGT. The CDR3 runs to 15 residues. V lost 8 bases, J lost 4 bases, and 18 bases lay in between. The CDR3 loop is CASRREGSSNQPQHL. In nucleotides, the CDR3 is TGTGCCAGCCGGCGGGAGGGATCCAGTAATCAGCCCCAGCATCTT.

This clonotype was detected many times. The chain couples TRBV6-1 to TRBJ1-3; no firm D call. V lost 7 bases to trimming and J lost 0 bases, with 7 bases between them. This CDR3 comprises 13 residues. Germline assignment: CDR1 MNHNS and CDR2 SASEGT. CDR3 nucleotide sequence: TGTGCCAGCATAGCAGACTCTGGAAACACCATATATTTT. As protein: CASIADSGNTIYF.

This clonotype has ten or more counts. This chain connects TRBV20-1 to TRBJ2-7, with 11 bases that match TRBD2. J was trimmed by 2 bases and V by 4 bases; bases with no gene match: 10. The CDR3 is made up of 16 amino acids. CDR1 and CDR2 from the germline V gene are DFQATT and SNEGSKA (reference sequence). The CDR3 sequence: CSATNLAGGKAYEQYF. In DNA form, the CDR3 reads TGCAGTGCTACCAACCTAGCGGGAGGAAAGGCCTACGAGCAGTACTTC.

This chain connects TRBV4-1 to TRBJ2-7; 9 bases fit TRBD1. Germline values: CDR1 MGHRA, CDR2 YSYEKL. V lost 0 bases and J lost 3; bases outside the gene matches: 3. The CDR3 loop spans 15 amino acids. The CDR3 DNA is TGCGCCAGCAGCCAAGAATCGGACAGGGGCTACGAGCAGTACTTC. Translation: CASSQESDRGYEQYF.

This clonotype was observed at least ten times. The chain recombines TRBV5-1 with TRBJ2-1; 14 nucleotides agree with TRBD2. The V and J ends lost 4 bases and 4 bases, in that order; junction bases with no gene match: 13. The CDR3 loop spans 19 amino acids. Germline loops: CDR1 SGHRS, CDR2 YFSETQ. CDR3: CASSPTGTSGSTRYNEQFF. DNA for the CDR3: TGCGCCAGCAGCCCTACGGGGACTAGCGGGAGTACTCGTTACAATGAGCAGTTCTTC.

This clonotype was counted ten times or more. This chain links TRBV10-1 with TRBJ2-3; 10 bases map to TRBD2. The V segment lost 5 bases and the J segment 1 base; nucleotides outside the gene matches: 6. Germline V gene lookup returns CDR1 WNHNN and CDR2 SYGVQD (reference sequence). The CDR3 is 16 amino acids. In nucleotides, the CDR3 is TGCGCCAGCAGTCCGGGACTAGCGTTTCGCACAGATACGCAGTATTTT. Its protein is CASSPGLAFRTDTQYF.

This chain uses TRBV3-1 with TRBJ2-5, with TRBD2 identical over 11 bases. From germline, CDR1 is LGHDT and CDR2 YNNKEL (reference sequence). V dropped 1 base and J dropped 7; count of bases not matched to a gene: 8. This CDR3 is 16 amino acids long. The CDR3 nucleotides are TGTGCCAGCAGCCAAGGACTAGCGGGGCCCGGTGGGACCCAGTACTTC. Translated, it gives CASSQGLAGPGGTQYF.

This clonotype was counted ten times or more. The rearrangement uses TRBV2 and TRBJ2-2, with 9 positions matching TRBD1. Germline loops: CDR1 SNHLY, CDR2 FYNNEI. CDR3 length equals 15 residues. The ends lost 2 bases at V and 5 bases at J; junction bases unmatched: 3. CDR3 sequence reads: CASSEQTGGTGELFF. As DNA, the CDR3 is TGTGCCAGCAGTGAACAGACAGGGGGAACCGGGGAGCTGTTTTTT.

This clonotype was picked up many times. CDR3 in amino acids: CASSFGGAGDTQYF. The CDR3 DNA follows: TGTGCCAGCAGCTTTGGGGGGGCTGGAGATACGCAGTATTTT. V is TRBV7-9 and J is TRBJ2-3; the D gene is possibly TRBD2 (7 bases). Germline loops: CDR1 SEHNR, CDR2 FQNEAQ (reference sequence). Trimming left V 3 bases short and J 5 bases short, with 12 bases between. This CDR3 region has 14 residues.

The J gene is TRBJ2-7, the V gene TRBV5-1, with a weak D call TRBD2 (7 bases). Trimming shortened V by 4 bases and J by 0 bases, and 17 bases separated the two germline ends. Germline V gene lookup returns CDR1 SGHRS and CDR2 YFSETQ. This CDR3 contains 16 residues. CDR3 amino acids: CASSLGGQVSSYEQYF. In DNA, the CDR3 is TGCGCCAGCAGCCTGGGGGGGCAGGTAAGCTCCTACGAGCAGTACTTC.

This clonotype has a count of ten or more. The V call is TRBV11-2, the J call TRBJ2-5; D gene ambiguous. Germline CDR1 SGHAT, CDR2 FQNNGV. Trimming removed 5 bases from V and 7 bases from J, with 14 bases in between. This CDR3 comprises 13 residues. The CDR3 is CASSASPAGTQYF. The DNA of the CDR3 is TGTGCCAGCAGCGCCTCCCCCGCCGGGACCCAGTACTTC.

This clonotype appeared many times. The chain employs TRBV27 and TRBJ2-1; 10 bases agree with TRBD2. In germline, CDR1 is MNHEY, CDR2 SMNVEV (reference sequence). This CDR3 is built from 16 residues. The V segment lost 2 bases and the J segment 2 bases; nucleotides outside the gene matches: 3. Here the CDR3 DNA reads TGTGCCAGCAGTTTACAGCGGGAGGGCCCCTACAATGAGCAGTTCTTC. This gives the protein CASSLQREGPYNEQFF.

The rearrangement joins TRBV10-2 to TRBJ1-4, with no clear D. V lost 2 bases and J lost 7, with 5 bases in between. The germline gives CDR1 WSHSY, CDR2 SAAADI. This CDR3 region has 12 residues. The CDR3 spells CASSEEGEKLFF. In nucleotides, the CDR3 is TGCGCCAGCAGTGAGGAGGGTGAAAAACTGTTTTTT.

This clonotype was seen a handful of times. The chain has TRBV20-1 and TRBJ2-3, with D maybe TRBD2 (7 bases). The CDR3 is 13 amino acids. CDR1 and CDR2 (germline): DFQATT, SNEGSKA (reference sequence). The V gene lost 5 bases and the J gene lost 8 bases, with 17 bases spanning the gap. The DNA of the CDR3 is TGCAGTGCTCGGGGAAGGGGGGGAGTTACGCAGTATTTT. As protein: CSARGRGGVTQYF.

DNA of the CDR3: TGTGCCATCAGTGATGACAGGTCAACTAGCACAGATACGCAGTATTTT. Residues: CAISDDRSTSTDTQYF. The V call is TRBV10-3, the J call TRBJ2-3; D is possibly TRBD1 (6 bases). The V end was cut by 3 bases, the J end by 0 bases, with 13 bases between. This CDR3 contains 16 residues. Germline lookup yields CDR1 ENHRY and CDR2 SYGVKD.

The table lists this clonotype with many counts. This chain joins TRBV20-1 and TRBJ2-1; D is possibly TRBD1 or TRBD2 (5 bases each). Germline CDR1 reads DFQATT; CDR2 reads SNEGSKA (reference sequence). Trimming pared 1 base from V and 6 bases from J, leaving 19 bases between. This CDR3 region has 16 residues. CDR3 region: CSARVRGREWGNEQFF. Written as DNA, the CDR3 is TGCAGTGCTAGAGTACGAGGCAGGGAGTGGGGCAATGAGCAGTTCTTC.